This TCR beta chain emerged from a study of blood T cell repertoires in COVID-19. The CDR3 spans 14 residues. Germline V gene lookup returns CDR1 SGHNT and CDR2 YYREEE (reference sequence). J was trimmed by 2 bases and V by 4 bases; bases with no gene match: 6. The assay was immunoSEQ multiplex PCR, and TCRdb's table has in-frame clones only and misses some. The data contain 110,000 or so clones, over 75% of them singletons. This TCR derives from a man between 65 and 79 years old with active or convalescent COVID-19. V and J are TRBV5-4 and TRBJ2-7; 7 bases are a match to TRBD2. The sequencing input was peripheral blood. CDR3 sequence: CASSPKRDPYEQYF. DNA for the CDR3: TGTGCCAGCAGCCCGAAGCGGGACCCCTACGAGCAGTACTTC.